These 2 T cell receptor beta chains were sequenced from one sample in a study of T cell repertoires in cytomegalovirus infection. TCRdb called the reads again in MiXCR, with one record for every CDR3 protein. The sample lists roughly 180,000 distinct CDR3 sequences; 28% were seen once. Sequenced sample: PBMCs. The origin of the receptors is a human donor in good health (CMV status not recorded). Some clones in this sample may be carry-over from other donors' samples.

This clonotype showed up just once. This chain joins TRBV27 and TRBJ1-2, with D possibly TRBD1 on 6 matching bases. The V end lost 4 bases, the J end lost 9 bases, and 18 bases lay between the germline ends. The CDR3 sequence is 14 residues long. Germline values: CDR1 MNHEY, CDR2 SMNVEV (reference sequence). The CDR3 region has the DNA TGTGCCAGCAGTTCCCGGACAGATCTTCGTCGCTACACCTTC. Translating gives CASSSRTDLRRYTF.

This clonotype was counted only a few times. This chain uses TRBV6-6 with TRBJ2-5; D ambiguous. Trimming stripped 7 bases from V and 2 bases from J, with 5 bases between. This CDR3 is 11 amino acids long. Germline CDR1 reads MNHNY; CDR2 reads SVGAGI (reference sequence). The CDR3 DNA is TGTGCCAGCACCTTGCAAGAGACCCAGTACTTC. Protein product: CASTLQETQYF.